One and the same sample provided the 2 T cell receptor beta chains below, sequenced in a study of cytomegalovirus exposure and HLA in healthy donors. PCR employed 60 Vbeta and 13 Jbeta primers. Assay used: immunoSEQ multiplex PCR; TCRdb lists only in-frame clones, some missing. The table has about 150,000 clones, 80% seen once. The material sequenced was PBMCs. The receptor set was obtained from a woman aged 40 to 50 in good health and CMV-seropositive.

This clone was observed a few times. The V call is TRBV6-5, the J call TRBJ2-4, with unresolved D. CDR1 and CDR2 from the germline V gene are MNHEY and SVGAGI. Trimming stripped 11 bases from V and 6 bases from J, with 17 bases between. The CDR3 totals 13 residues. The DNA of the CDR3 is TGTGCCGTTGGCCGCGGTCAAGCAAACATTCAGTACTTC. Residues: CAVGRGQANIQYF.

The chain recombines TRBV9 with TRBJ2-7; 11 bases map to TRBD2. V shed 5 bases, J shed 6 bases, and the junction held 10 bases outside the gene matches. The CDR3 contains 15 residues. The V gene's germline CDR1 is SGDLS and CDR2 YYNGEE. The CDR3 coding sequence is TGTGCCAGCAGTCGAATAGCGGGAGGGTCGGGCGAGCAGTACTTC. Translating gives CASSRIAGGSGEQYF.